Following are 4 T cell receptor beta chains from one sample sequenced in a study of CD8 T cells in Susac syndrome. RNA in amounts of about 0.5 to 1 ug was reverse transcribed with random hexamers. From the immunoSEQ multiplex PCR reads, TCRdb called clonotypes with MiXCR, one entry per CDR3 protein. The table has some 130,000 distinct CDR3 sequences, 90% to 95% seen once. Sequenced material: CD4+ T cells from PBMCs. These receptor sequences come from a human donor in good health.

The chain uses TRBV2 and TRBJ2-7; D possibly corresponds to TRBD2 (6 bases). The CDR3 spans 19 residues. Trimming took off 3 bases at V and 2 bases at J, with 26 bases between the two ends. CDR1 and CDR2 (germline): SNHLY, FYNNEI. CDR3 region: CASSEGGPPRGLGPYEQYF. As DNA, the CDR3 is TGTGCCAGCAGTGAGGGGGGACCCCCTCGCGGGTTAGGACCCTACGAGCAGTACTTC.

This clonotype has more than one count but fewer than ten. The CDR3 protein is CASSSSGANVLTF. The CDR3 DNA is TGTGCCAGCAGTTCCTCTGGGGCCAACGTCCTGACTTTC. The chain joins TRBV3-1 to TRBJ2-6, with D uncertain. The V gene's germline CDR1 is LGHDT and CDR2 YNNKEL (reference sequence). The CDR3 has 13 amino acids. V shed 6 bases and J shed 0 bases, with 3 bases lying between them. Together with reference TRBV3-1 and TRBJ2-6, the CDR3 gives the full variable domain: DTAVSQTPKYLVTQMGNDKSIKCEQNLGHDTMYWYKQDSKKFLKIMFSYNNKELIINETVPNRFSPKSPDKAHLNLHINSLELGDSAVYFCASSSSGANVLTFGAGSRLTVL.

This chain uses TRBV28 with TRBJ2-5; 7 bases match TRBD2. Germline V gives CDR1 MDHEN, CDR2 SYDVKM. CDR3 length equals 12 residues. The J segment lost 5 bases and the V segment lost 7 bases, leaving 4 bases of the junction unmatched. This chain's CDR3 is CASMGGLETQYF. The DNA for the CDR3 is TGTGCCAGCATGGGAGGGCTGGAGACCCAGTACTTC.

The chain is built from TRBV5-4 and TRBJ2-3, with TRBD2 identical over 9 bases. CDR1 and CDR2 from the germline V gene are SGHNT and YYREEE (reference sequence). The CDR3 sequence is 15 residues long. Trimming took 1 base from V and 3 from J; bases not matched to a gene: 3. For the CDR3, the DNA is TGTGCCAGCAGCTTGAATGGACTAGCGACAGATACGCAGTATTTT. As protein: CASSLNGLATDTQYF.